The source of this TCR beta chain is a study of Ad26.COV2.S vaccination and SARS-CoV-2 variants. Study context: Ad26.COV2.S, an intramuscular injection, was given once or twice 56 days apart.

Germline CDR1 SNHLY, CDR2 FYNNEI. J lost 3 bases, V lost 4 bases, and 5 bases had no gene match. This CDR3 has 14 amino acids. The repertoire was sequenced with immunoSEQ multiplex PCR; TCRdb's copy has only in-frame clones and lacks some. The table has some 450,000 clones, 80% to 95% seen once. Treatment denoted: about 20 received Ad26.COV2.S at low or high dose, single or two shots; 5 received placebo; per-sample allocation not given. Each sample was drawn 63 days after the first injection (of vaccine or placebo). Donation came from an adult in Boston who was aged 18-55 years. Concerning this clone itself: The antigen is undetermined.

General observations from the study: Vaccine recipients and placebo recipients showed similar non-spike TCR breadth. In TCR breadth and depth analyses, total T cell responses may have been underestimated.

The genes are TRBV2 and TRBJ2-7, with 8 bases fitting TRBD2. The TCR comes from a person aged 18 to 59 who received the Ad26.COV2.S COVID-19 vaccine or a placebo. This specimen was peripheral blood, taken in a trial of Ad26.COV2.S vaccine versus placebo. CDR3 nucleotide sequence: TGTGCCAGCAGTGGCCGCGGGAGGTTCTACGAGCAGTACTTC. Translation gives CASSGRGRFYEQYF.